The 2 T cell receptor beta chains in this list originate from one sample, sequenced in a study of Graves' ophthalmopathy and Graves' hyperthyroidism. For repertoire sequencing, the TCR beta CDR3 regions were amplified from RNA transcripts. First-round RT-PCR employed HTBI primers, with a second-round multiplex PCR after it. TCRdb re-analysed the multiplex PCR reads in MiXCR, keeping a single row per CDR3 protein. Among 400,000 or so distinct CDR3 sequences listed, about a sixth were seen once. Material for sequencing was peripheral blood. These receptors all come from an adult woman with stable Graves' hyperthyroidism.

This sequence joins TRBV30 and TRBJ1-1; D may be TRBD1 (5 bases). Germline V gene data show CDR1 as GTSNPN and CDR2 as SVGIG (reference sequence). V was shortened by 0 bases and J by 3 bases, with 14 bases between the two germline ends. CDR3 length: 15 residues. The CDR3 loop reads CAWSVRTTGDTEAFF. Written as DNA, the CDR3 is TGTGCCTGGAGTGTACGGACAACCGGCGACACTGAAGCTTTCTTT.

This clonotype was seen ten or more times. The gene calls are TRBV18 and TRBJ2-2; a possible D gene is TRBD2 (5 bases). Germline assignment: CDR1 KGHSH and CDR2 LQKENI. The CDR3 spans 16 residues. With 3 bases removed from V and 5 bases from J, the gap between germline ends came to 16 bases. Written as DNA, the CDR3 is TGTGCCAGCTCACCTGCGGGTACGCCGGGGACCGGGGAGCTGTTTTTT. Encoded protein: CASSPAGTPGTGELFF. The full variable domain, in which reference TRBV18 and TRBJ2-2 provide the parts outside the CDR3, is NAGVMQNPRHLVRRRGQEARLRCSPMKGHSHVYWYRQLPEEGLKFMVYLQKENIIDESGMPKERFSAEFPKEGPSILRIQQVVRGDSAAYFCASSPAGTPGTGELFFGEGSRLTVL.